Listed here are 4 T cell receptor beta chains from one sample, sequenced in a study of blood T cell repertoires in COVID-19. Repertoires were generated with immunoSEQ multiplex PCR, while TCRdb's copy carries only in-frame clones and drops some. The data contain around 80,000 clones, less than 85% of them singletons. Input material: peripheral blood. The receptors here all came from a woman aged 70-85 years with acute or convalescent COVID-19.

Of note for this clone: Different DNA sequences within this sample yield the same CDR3. The chain combines TRBV4-3 with TRBJ1-1, with D perhaps matching TRBD1 (6 bases). The V and J ends lost 3 bases and 0 bases respectively, with 8 bases between them. Germline loops: CDR1 LGHNA, CDR2 YSLEER. The length of the CDR3 is 14 residues. The CDR3 region has the DNA TGCGCCAGCAGCCAGGACAGCATGAACACTGAAGCTTTCTTT. This gives the protein CASSQDSMNTEAFF.

This clone has a handful of counts. The rearrangement joins TRBV7-8 to TRBJ1-5; D not certain. The CDR3 covers 14 residues. Germline CDR1 is SGHVS and CDR2 is FQNEAQ. Trimming pared 0 bases from V and 6 bases from J, leaving 9 bases between. The CDR3 reads CASSLALGGQPQHF. The CDR3 bases are TGTGCCAGCAGCTTAGCGCTAGGCGGTCAGCCCCAGCATTTT.

The genes are TRBV7-2 and TRBJ1-3; 9 bases map to TRBD1. The CDR3 is 15 residues long. Germline V gene data show CDR1 as SGHTA and CDR2 as FQGNSA. The trim removed 5 bases at V and 3 bases at J, leaving 5 bases unmatched. The CDR3 DNA is TGTGCCAGCAGCCCCCAGGACAGGGGTGGAAACACCATATATTTT. It encodes CASSPQDRGGNTIYF.

The rearrangement uses TRBV10-3 and TRBJ2-4; D perhaps matches TRBD2 (6 bases). This CDR3 is 13 amino acids long. Trimming cost V 7 bases and J 7 bases, with 14 bases left between them. Germline V CDR1 and CDR2: ENHRY, SYGVKD. CDR3 coding DNA: TGTGCCATCAAACCCGGGAGCTCGAACATTCAGTACTTC. Protein sequence: CAIKPGSSNIQYF.